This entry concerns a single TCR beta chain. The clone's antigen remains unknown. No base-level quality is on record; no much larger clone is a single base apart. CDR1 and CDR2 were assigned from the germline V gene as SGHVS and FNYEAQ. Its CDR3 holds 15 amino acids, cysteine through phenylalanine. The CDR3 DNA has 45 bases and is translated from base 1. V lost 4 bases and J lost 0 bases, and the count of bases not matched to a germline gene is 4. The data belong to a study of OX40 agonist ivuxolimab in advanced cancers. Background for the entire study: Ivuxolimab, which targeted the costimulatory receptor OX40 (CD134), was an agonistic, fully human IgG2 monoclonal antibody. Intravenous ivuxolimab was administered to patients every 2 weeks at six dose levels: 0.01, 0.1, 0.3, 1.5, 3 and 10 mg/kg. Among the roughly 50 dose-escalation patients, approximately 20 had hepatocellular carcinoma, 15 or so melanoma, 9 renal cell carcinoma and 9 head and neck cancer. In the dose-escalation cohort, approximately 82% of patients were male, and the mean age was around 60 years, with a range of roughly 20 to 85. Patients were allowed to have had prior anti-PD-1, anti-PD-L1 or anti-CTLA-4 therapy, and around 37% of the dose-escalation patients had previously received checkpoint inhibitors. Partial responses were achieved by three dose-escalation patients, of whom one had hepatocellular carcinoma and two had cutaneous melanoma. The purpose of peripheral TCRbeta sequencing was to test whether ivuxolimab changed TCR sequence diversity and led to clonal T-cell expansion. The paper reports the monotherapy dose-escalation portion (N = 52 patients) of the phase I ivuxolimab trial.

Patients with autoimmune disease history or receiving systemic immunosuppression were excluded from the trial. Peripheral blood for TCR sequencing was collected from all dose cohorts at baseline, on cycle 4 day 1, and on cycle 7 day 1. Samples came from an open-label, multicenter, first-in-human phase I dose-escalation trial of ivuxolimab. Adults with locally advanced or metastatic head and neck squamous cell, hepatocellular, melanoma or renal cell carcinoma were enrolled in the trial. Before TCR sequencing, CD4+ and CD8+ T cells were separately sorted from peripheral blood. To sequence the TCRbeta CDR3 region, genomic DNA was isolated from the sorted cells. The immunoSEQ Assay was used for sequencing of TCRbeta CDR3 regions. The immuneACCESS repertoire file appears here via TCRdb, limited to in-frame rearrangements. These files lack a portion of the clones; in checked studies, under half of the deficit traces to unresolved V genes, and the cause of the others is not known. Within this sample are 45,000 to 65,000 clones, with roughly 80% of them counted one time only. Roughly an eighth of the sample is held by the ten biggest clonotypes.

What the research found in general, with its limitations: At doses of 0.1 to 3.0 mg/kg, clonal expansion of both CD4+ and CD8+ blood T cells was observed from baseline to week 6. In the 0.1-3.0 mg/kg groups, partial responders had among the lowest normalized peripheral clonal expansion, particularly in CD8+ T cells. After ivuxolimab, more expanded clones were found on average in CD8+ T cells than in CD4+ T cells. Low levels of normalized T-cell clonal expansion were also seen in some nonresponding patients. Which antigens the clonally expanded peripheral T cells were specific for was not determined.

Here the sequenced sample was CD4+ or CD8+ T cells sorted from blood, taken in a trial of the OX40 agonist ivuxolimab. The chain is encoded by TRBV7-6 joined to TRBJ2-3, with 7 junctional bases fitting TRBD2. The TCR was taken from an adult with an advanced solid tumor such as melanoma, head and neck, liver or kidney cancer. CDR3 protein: CASSSGLHSTDTQYF. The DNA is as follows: TGTGCCAGCAGCTCGGGACTACATAGCACAGATACGCAGTATTTT.